This TCR beta chain was captured by sequencing in a study of cytomegalovirus exposure and HLA in healthy donors. A multiplex PCR was run with 60 Vbeta primers and 13 Jbeta primers. Here immunoSEQ multiplex PCR was the method, and the copy in TCRdb shows in-frame clones only, minus some. This table holds 150,000 to 250,000 clones, less than 85% found once. This CDR3 is built from 14 residues. Germline V CDR1 and CDR2: LNHDA, SQIVND (reference sequence). The V end lost 7 bases, the J end lost 4 bases, and 13 bases lay between the germline ends. Sequencing was done on a sample of PBMCs. This sequence joins TRBV19 and TRBJ2-2; the D gene is possibly TRBD2 (6 bases). The sequence derives from a girl aged 5-17 years in good health and CMV-seropositive. CDR3 bases: TGTGCCAGTAACGAGGGACTTGCCACCGGGGAGCTGTTTTTT. Translating it yields CASNEGLATGELFF.